The clone carrying this TCR beta chain occurred a few times. The entry originates in a study of blood T cells in healthy people across ages. A J-beta primer mix and a sample-barcoded 5' primer were used in a second PCR of roughly 7 to 12 cycles. TCRdb reanalysed the 5' RACE reads using MiXCR and keeps one entry per CDR3 protein. The profile covers roughly 1.7 million distinct CDR3 sequences, with roughly a third appearing a single time and approximately 11% taken by the ten largest. Germline CDR1 MDHEN, CDR2 SYDVKM. The V end was cut by 7 bases, the J end by 4 bases, with 7 bases between. The CDR3 spans 11 residues.

The chain joins TRBV28 to TRBJ1-1; D is ambiguous. The source is a woman aged 30 to 39 in good health. Specimen: blood. Here the CDR3 DNA reads TGTGCCAGCAAAGATATCACTGAAGCTTTCTTT. It translates to CASKDITEAFF.